A selection of T cell receptor beta chains follows, all from one sample in a study of identical twins. Each CDR3 protein is one row after TCRdb ran MiXCR on the 5' RACE reads. Of some 500,000 distinct CDR3 sequences listed, 9.5% to 10% are singletons. Another study also made use of these data, one on yellow fever vaccine responses in identical twins.

The sample taken for sequencing was PBMCs. The receptors originated from a woman aged 18-29 years in good health. CDR3s include the opening cysteine and the closing phenylalanine or tryptophan. A D gene is named only where the DNA matches it firmly. A clone size is listed for some rows: how often the clone was seen (once, few, many), or a class if it is expanded.

D,J,size,V,CDR3,DNA
TRBD2,TRBJ2-7,few,TRBV27,CASSPLTSGRSYEQYF,TGTGCCAGCAGTCCACTCACTAGCGGGCGATCCTACGAGCAGTACTTC
-,TRBJ2-1,-,TRBV25-1,CASSVGHYNEQFF,TGTGCCAGCAGTGTCGGGCACTACAATGAGCAGTTCTTC
TRBD1,TRBJ2-3,-,TRBV2,CASSLDRVNTDTQYF,TGTGCCAGCAGCCTCGACAGGGTTAACACAGATACGCAGTATTTT
-,TRBJ2-7,-,TRBV20-1,CSATIRSYEQYF,TGCAGTGCTACTATACGCTCCTACGAGCAGTACTTC
TRBD1,TRBJ1-1,few,TRBV11-2,CASSLETRGQRKTEAFF,TGTGCCAGCAGCTTAGAAACCAGGGGGCAAAGGAAAACTGAAGCTTTCTTT
-,TRBJ1-4,few,TRBV7-2,CASSLYAPPVGKLFF,TGTGCCAGCAGCTTATATGCTCCGCCCGTTGGCAAACTGTTTTTT
TRBD2,TRBJ2-7,few,TRBV2,CASSGGTTYEQYF,TGTGCCAGCAGCGGGGGGACCACCTACGAGCAGTACTTC
-,TRBJ2-3,-,TRBV18,CASSGTGGISTDTQYF,TGTGCCAGCTCAGGGACCGGCGGCATAAGCACAGATACGCAGTATTTT
-,TRBJ2-3,few,TRBV5-1,CASSLLWDTDTQYF,TGCGCCAGCAGCTTGCTTTGGGACACAGATACGCAGTATTTT
-,TRBJ2-7,many,TRBV10-3,CAISEPTTGLYEQYF,TGTGCCATCAGTGAGCCCACTACAGGGTTATACGAGCAGTACTTC
-,TRBJ1-1,many,TRBV12-3/TRBV12-4,CASKGTTNTEAFF,TGTGCCAGCAAGGGGACAACGAACACTGAAGCTTTCTTT
-,TRBJ1-2,many,TRBV15,CATSTNRGAAYGYTF,TGTGCCACCAGCACGAACCGAGGGGCGGCTTATGGCTACACCTTC
-,TRBJ2-6,-,TRBV15,CATSNGGLSSGANVLTF,TGTGCCACCAGCAATGGGGGGCTCAGCTCTGGGGCCAACGTCCTGACTTTC
TRBD1,TRBJ2-1,many,TRBV10-3,CAITGTGSYNEQFF,TGTGCCATCACCGGGACAGGCTCCTACAATGAGCAGTTCTTC
-,TRBJ1-2,-,TRBV5-1,CASSPGGQHPPYGYTF,TGCGCCAGCAGCCCGGGTGGGCAACACCCCCCCTATGGCTACACCTTC
-,TRBJ2-7,few,TRBV12-3/TRBV12-4,CASSLAGRVEQYF,TGTGCCAGCAGTTTAGCGGGGCGGGTCGAGCAGTACTTC
TRBD1,TRBJ1-4,-,TRBV7-6,CASSLAPGGSNEKLFF,TGTGCCAGCAGCTTAGCGCCAGGGGGATCTAATGAAAAACTGTTTTTT
-,TRBJ2-1,few,TRBV10-3,CAISESLGVSEQFF,TGTGCCATCAGTGAGTCGTTGGGGGTATCGGAGCAGTTCTTC
TRBD2,TRBJ2-1,many,TRBV20-1,CSASETLAGVNEQFF,TGCAGTGCTAGCGAAACCCTAGCGGGGGTCAATGAGCAGTTCTTC
TRBD2,TRBJ2-1,few,TRBV9,CASSVALYVKLAGVNNEQFF,TGTGCCAGCAGCGTAGCCCTCTATGTCAAACTAGCGGGGGTCAACAATGAGCAGTTCTTC
TRBD1,TRBJ1-2,few,TRBV20-1,CSARYTGGRGYTF,TGCAGTGCTAGGTATACAGGGGGTCGTGGCTACACCTTC
-,TRBJ2-7,-,TRBV13,CASRSGMLASREQYF,TGTGCCAGCAGGTCCGGTATGTTAGCTTCGCGTGAGCAGTACTTC
-,TRBJ1-6,few,TRBV3-1,CASSQEFGAGDSPLHF,TGTGCCAGCAGCCAAGAATTCGGGGCGGGTGATTCACCCCTCCACTTT
-,TRBJ2-7,few,TRBV29-1,CSGRDNSYEQYF,TGCAGCGGCCGGGACAACTCCTACGAGCAGTACTTC
-,TRBJ2-1,few,TRBV15,CATSLPGRAYNEQFF,TGTGCCACCAGTCTGCCGGGACGGGCCTACAATGAGCAGTTCTTC
-,TRBJ1-1,-,TRBV7-2,CASSLIPGKSEAFF,TGTGCCAGCAGCCTCATTCCGGGGAAATCTGAAGCTTTCTTT
-,TRBJ2-3,few,TRBV28,CASSRLADTQYF,TGTGCCAGCAGCCGCTTGGCGGATACGCAGTATTTT
-,TRBJ2-7,few,TRBV19,CASSHPGREQYF,TGTGCCAGTAGTCACCCAGGGCGCGAGCAGTACTTC
-,TRBJ2-2,-,TRBV7-9,CASSPRQSPGELFF,TGTGCCAGCAGCCCCCGACAAAGCCCCGGGGAGCTGTTTTTT
TRBD2,TRBJ2-7,-,TRBV5-1,CASSWTSGGTYEQYF,TGCGCCAGCAGCTGGACTAGCGGGGGGACCTACGAGCAGTACTTC
-,TRBJ2-1,few,TRBV20-1,CSARRTGLAGNEQFF,TGCAGTGCTAGACGCACGGGCCTAGCTGGCAATGAGCAGTTCTTC
-,TRBJ2-5,-,TRBV18,CASSPGGWWKQETQYF,TGTGCCAGCTCACCAGGCGGGTGGTGGAAGCAAGAGACCCAGTACTTC
TRBD1,TRBJ2-1,-,TRBV19,CASSPYPGQASYNEQFF,TGTGCCAGTAGTCCCTACCCGGGACAGGCGTCCTACAATGAGCAGTTCTTC
-,TRBJ2-3,many,TRBV7-2,CASSPLWTDTQYF,TGTGCCAGCAGCCCCCTGTGGACAGATACGCAGTATTTT
-,TRBJ2-7,-,TRBV20-1,CSARDGNRATYEQYF,TGCAGTGCTAGAGATGGGAACAGGGCCACCTACGAGCAGTACTTC
-,TRBJ1-1,many,TRBV6-6,CASSSYTEAFF,TGTGCCAGCAGTTCGTACACTGAAGCTTTCTTT
-,TRBJ2-3,few,TRBV13,CASSLFGGESTDTQYF,TGTGCCAGCAGCTTATTCGGCGGGGAAAGCACAGATACGCAGTATTTT
-,TRBJ1-1,many,TRBV24-1,CATSASEAFF,TGTGCCACCAGTGCATCTGAAGCTTTCTTT
-,TRBJ2-3,many,TRBV7-9,CASNPSTDTQYF,TGTGCCAGCAACCCTAGCACAGATACGCAGTATTTT
-,TRBJ2-6,-,TRBV28,CASSTGNSGANVLTF,TGTGCCAGCAGTACAGGCAACTCTGGGGCCAACGTCCTGACTTTC
-,TRBJ2-5,-,TRBV7-8,CASSLDFSQETQYF,TGTGCCAGCAGCTTAGATTTCTCACAAGAGACCCAGTACTTC
TRBD2,TRBJ2-3,few,TRBV27,CASSPKRDTDTQYF,TGTGCCAGCAGTCCAAAGCGGGATACAGATACGCAGTATTTT
-,TRBJ2-2,many,TRBV5-1,CASSLAPTGQNTGELFF,TGCGCCAGCAGCTTGGCCCCCACGGGACAGAACACCGGGGAGCTGTTTTTT
TRBD2,TRBJ2-7,few,TRBV28,CASSLSLGGSYEQYF,TGTGCCAGCAGTTTATCCTTGGGGGGGTCATACGAGCAGTACTTC
-,TRBJ1-1,-,TRBV7-8,CASSLRVGNTEAFF,TGTGCCAGCAGCTTAAGGGTCGGAAACACTGAAGCTTTCTTT
-,TRBJ2-5,many,TRBV5-1,CASSLLGQETQYF,TGCGCCAGCAGCTTGCTGGGACAAGAGACCCAGTACTTC
TRBD2,TRBJ2-2,few,TRBV7-3,CASSGGRAGELFF,TGTGCCAGCAGCGGCGGGAGGGCCGGGGAGCTGTTTTTT
-,TRBJ1-2,many,TRBV4-3,CASSQEFRYGYTF,TGCGCCAGCAGCCAAGAATTTCGCTATGGCTACACCTTC
TRBD2,TRBJ2-1,few,TRBV9,CASSVSGGGFNEQFF,TGTGCCAGCAGCGTATCCGGCGGGGGTTTCAATGAGCAGTTCTTC
-,TRBJ2-7,many,TRBV5-1,CASSLRGSGYEQYF,TGCGCCAGCAGCTTAAGAGGATCGGGATACGAGCAGTACTTC
-,TRBJ1-2,-,TRBV20-1,CSASSEIGRIIYGYTF,TGCAGTGCCAGTTCTGAGATCGGCAGGATTATCTATGGCTACACCTTC
-,TRBJ2-2,-,TRBV11-2,CASSHSRDWGHANTGELFF,TGTGCCAGCAGCCACTCCCGGGACTGGGGGCACGCGAACACCGGGGAGCTGTTTTTT
-,TRBJ2-1,-,TRBV5-1,CASRSGEHYNEQFF,TGCGCCAGCAGGTCGGGAGAGCACTACAATGAGCAGTTCTTC
-,TRBJ2-2,-,TRBV29-1,CSVEEGPGELFF,TGCAGCGTTGAGGAGGGTCCCGGGGAGCTGTTTTTT
-,TRBJ2-7,-,TRBV6-1,CASNDPRTHEQYF,TGTGCCAGCAACGACCCACGCACCCACGAGCAGTACTTC
TRBD2,TRBJ2-5,few,TRBV27,CASSLRISGGSQETQYF,TGTGCCAGCAGTTTACGCATTAGCGGGGGCTCCCAAGAGACCCAGTACTTC
-,TRBJ1-6,many,TRBV3-1,CASSPLSNSPLHF,TGTGCCAGCAGCCCACTCTCAAATTCACCCCTCCACTTT
-,TRBJ2-1,few,TRBV4-1,CASSQRKTSSYNEQFF,TGCGCCAGCAGCCAGAGAAAGACGAGCTCCTACAATGAGCAGTTCTTC
-,TRBJ2-1,few,TRBV29-1,CSVEGVEEQFF,TGCAGCGTTGAAGGGGTGGAGGAGCAGTTCTTC
TRBD1,TRBJ2-7,few,TRBV7-9,CASSPLGTGGSYEQYF,TGTGCCAGCAGTCCACTCGGGACAGGGGGATCCTACGAGCAGTACTTC